The present T cell receptor (beta chain) was sequenced within a study of blood T cell repertoires in COVID-19. The overall study: Sample material is recorded as cDNA or gDNA derived from T cells, B-cell-depleted T cells, or PBMCs.

Sequencing was performed with immunoSEQ multiplex PCR; in TCRdb, only in-frame clones are kept and a portion is missing. The table has 110,000 to 150,000 clones, roughly four fifths seen once; the top ten hold more than 2.5%. V was clipped by 2 bases and J by 6 bases, with 4 bases between them. Germline V gene sequence: CDR1 KGHSH, CDR2 LQKENI. CDR3 length equals 11 residues. This clone was seen just once. The origin of this receptor is a woman aged 80 or over with acute or convalescent COVID-19. The genes are TRBV18 and TRBJ1-2; D call uncertain. The sample was peripheral blood. CDR3 region: CASSPSDGYTF. In DNA, the CDR3 is TGTGCCAGCTCACCATCCGATGGCTACACCTTC.